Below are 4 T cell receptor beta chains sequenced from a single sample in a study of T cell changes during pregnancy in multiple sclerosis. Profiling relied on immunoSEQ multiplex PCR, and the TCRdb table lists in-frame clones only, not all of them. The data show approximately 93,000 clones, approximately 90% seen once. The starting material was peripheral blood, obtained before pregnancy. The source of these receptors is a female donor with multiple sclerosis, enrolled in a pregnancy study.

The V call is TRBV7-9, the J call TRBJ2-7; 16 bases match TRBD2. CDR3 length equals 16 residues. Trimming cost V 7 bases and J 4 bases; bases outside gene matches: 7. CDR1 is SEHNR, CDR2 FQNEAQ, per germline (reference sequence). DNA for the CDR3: TGTGCCAGCACTTCACCGGGACTAGCGGGAGGGTACGAGCAGTACTTC. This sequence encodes CASTSPGLAGGYEQYF.

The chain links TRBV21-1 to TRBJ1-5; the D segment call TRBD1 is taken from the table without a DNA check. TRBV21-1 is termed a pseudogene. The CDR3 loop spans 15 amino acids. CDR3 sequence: CASSKGQPFYQPQHF. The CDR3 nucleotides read TGTGCCAGCAGCAAAGGACAGCCCTTTTATCAGCCCCAGCATTTT.

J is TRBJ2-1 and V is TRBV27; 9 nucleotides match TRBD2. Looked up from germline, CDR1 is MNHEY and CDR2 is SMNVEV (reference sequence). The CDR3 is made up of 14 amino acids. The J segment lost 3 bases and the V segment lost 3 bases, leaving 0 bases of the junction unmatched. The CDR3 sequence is CASSFSGSYNEQFF. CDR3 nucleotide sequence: TGTGCCAGCAGTTTTAGCGGGAGCTACAATGAGCAGTTCTTC.

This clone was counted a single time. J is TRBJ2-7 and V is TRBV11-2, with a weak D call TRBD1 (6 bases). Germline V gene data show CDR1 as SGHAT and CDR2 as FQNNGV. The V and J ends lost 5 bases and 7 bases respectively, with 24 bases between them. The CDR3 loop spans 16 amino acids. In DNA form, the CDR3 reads TGTGCCAGCAGCAGTAAACAGGGAGCCCTATTATGGGAGCAGTACTTC. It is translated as CASSSKQGALLWEQYF.